This entry features one T cell receptor beta chain sequence. This sample stems from a study of blood T cell repertoires in COVID-19. Germline V gene data show CDR1 as LGHDT and CDR2 as YNNKEL (reference sequence). CDR3 length: 14 amino acids. The V segment lost 10 bases and the J segment 10 bases; nucleotides outside the gene matches: 14. Sequenced by immunoSEQ multiplex PCR; TCRdb stores in-frame clones only, minus some. The data show some 330,000 clones, around four fifths seen once. This rearrangement joins TRBV3-1 (or the pseudogene TRBV3-2) to TRBJ2-7, with TRBD1 identical over 12 bases. The source of this sequence is a woman aged 45-65 years who had recovered from COVID-19. The sequenced sample was PBMCs or T cells enriched from blood (not recorded which). CDR3 nucleotide sequence: TGTGCCATCGTAGACCGGGACAGGGGGCGCTTACAGTACTTC. Protein sequence: CAIVDRDRGRLQYF.